This T cell receptor beta chain was documented in a study of T cell responses to AZD1222 COVID-19 vaccine (dated by TCRdb to the early 2020s). Regarding the complete study: AZD1222 recipients whose second dose came at about 4 weeks and those whose second dose came at about 12 weeks were combined into one group, since spike-specific TCR depth and breadth did not differ between the two schedules. TCR sequencing was performed for more than 230 trial participants, of whom around 200 were given two doses of AZD1222 and 26 were given two doses of MenACWY control vaccine. Trial participants were enrolled into age subgroups of 18-55, 56-69 and 70-plus years, which contained about 150, 27 and 61 TCR-sequenced participants, respectively.

The CDR3 regions of human TCRbeta chains were analyzed by immunosequencing. In the source study's methods: Repertoire TCRs were matched against a reference library of SARS-CoV-2-specific TCRs generated with the MIRA antigen-specificity platform. Breadth was defined as the fraction of unique TCRs that were SARS-CoV-2-associated, and depth was defined as the fraction of total T cells that were SARS-CoV-2-associated. Using the MIRA data, each spike-specific TCR was assigned both to the spike region to which the TCR was reactive and to a CD4 or CD8 class. Log10-transformed breadth and depth values were compared by one-way ANOVA with Sidak's multiple comparisons tests. TCRdb limited this immuneACCESS table to in-frame rearrangements with V and J called. A share of clones is missing; checked studies link under half to unresolved V genes, and the rest is unexplained. V and J calls and clone size come straight from that table; D and trimming were deduced from the DNA. For this sample the table gives some 96,000 clones, of which nearly 95% were detected only once. The ten largest make up roughly 1.7% of the sample.

What the work shows at the level of the full study, not this receptor alone: Participants were mostly white British and included more females than males, and it was suggested by the authors that clonal diversity may have been underestimated. Nearly half of unique spike-specific TCRs reportedly recognized epitopes outside regions mutated in the B.1.351 and B.1.1.7 variants. CD4 TCRs associated with the vaccine covered the entire spike protein, and the dominant responses were in regions 160-218 and 743-854. No day 14 peak-response samples were available, so repertoires were characterized only after the peak T cell response. Conclusions about previously exposed vaccinees are limited because only six or seven AZD1222 recipients were SARS-CoV-2 seropositive at baseline. In the small 56-69-year group, the increase in depth fell short of significance, most likely because of low power. Spike-specific TCR breadth and depth rose significantly after two AZD1222 doses compared with day 0 and with MenACWY recipients.

To note about this clone: Its antigen is currently not known. Base qualities are not recorded, but no much larger clone differs from it by a single base.

Sample time point, as interpreted from the label and publication: baseline before first vaccination. Vaccinee samples were obtained from the UK trials COV001 and COV002, which included a single-blind randomized controlled phase 2/3 trial of AZD1222 (ChAdOx1 nCoV-19) in healthy adults. Trial participant PBMC samples were collected at day 0 and day 28 after the second dose for TCRbeta chain sequencing. This receptor was identified in an adult in good health. The sample was peripheral blood, taken on day 0 of AZD1222 vaccination.

The sequence in DNA is TGTGCCAGCAGTTTACCCTTGGACAGCTCTGGGGCCAACGTCCTGACTTTC. Translated, this gives CASSLPLDSSGANVLTF. The chain is made from TRBV28 and TRBJ2-6, with TRBD1 perhaps the D gene, on 6 matching bases. The CDR3 covers 17 residues, taking in both the cysteine and the phenylalanine. Of the read, only the CDR3 DNA is kept; its 51 bases are in frame from base 1. Taken from the germline V gene, the CDR1 and CDR2 loops are MDHEN and SYDVKM. V and J lose 2 bases and 0 bases, and a span of 11 bases separates them.